In this sample, the clone carrying this TCR beta chain turned up many times. Antigen specificity is unknown. The record originates from a study of T cells after yellow fever vaccination. Study-wide results and caveats: Although the secondary response was weaker, it peaked faster, at day 5 versus 15. Clones that expanded after primary vaccination mostly reappeared after the booster (96% CD4, 75% to 90% CD8).

The CDR3 contains 13 residues. Between the trimmed V and J ends, which lost 2 bases and 2 bases, there was a span of 4 bases. Germline CDR1 is WSHSY and CDR2 is SAAADI. A single record per CDR3 protein comes from TCRdb applying MiXCR to the 5' RACE reads. The sample lists 500,000 to 700,000 distinct CDR3 sequences, 15% to 20% occurring once. This TCR was recovered from a young man who received the YFV17D yellow fever vaccine. Sequencing was performed on PBMCs, taken 15 days after the yellow fever booster vaccination. The chain has TRBV10-2 and TRBJ1-5; D ambiguous. The DNA for the CDR3 is TGCGCCAGCAGTGAGCAGGGCAATCAGCCCCAGCATTTT. It specifies CASSEQGNQPQHF.